Shown below are 14 T cell receptor beta chains from a single sample sequenced in a study of PD-1 blockade in classical Hodgkin lymphoma. Every single patient, without exception, relapsed after autologous stem cell transplantation, and brentuximab vedotin exposure varied. Negative selection with magnetic separation was used to purify CD4+ T cells from thawed PBMCs. The method was immunoSEQ multiplex PCR; TCRdb's version includes in-frame clones alone and lacks a portion of them. The data contain over 20,000 clones, roughly 84% of them singletons. Sequenced material: CD4+ T cells from blood, taken at baseline. The source of these receptors is a human donor with classical Hodgkin lymphoma.

The chain couples TRBV4-3 to TRBJ2-6; D is possibly TRBD1 (5 bases). V gave up 3 bases and J gave up 0 bases, with 6 bases separating them. Germline V gene lookup returns CDR1 LGHNA and CDR2 YSLEER. The CDR3 consists of 15 residues. CDR3 in amino acids: CASSHTGSGANVLTF. The CDR3 region has the DNA TGCGCCAGCAGCCACACAGGCTCTGGGGCCAACGTCCTGACTTTC.

The CDR3 spells CSVRVGLAGEETQYF. CDR3 coding DNA: TGCAGCGTGCGGGTGGGGCTAGCGGGGGAAGAGACCCAGTACTTC. The V gene is TRBV29-1, the J gene TRBJ2-5; 10 bases align to TRBD2. The CDR3 runs to 15 residues. Germline-derived CDR1 and CDR2 are SQVTM and ANQGSEA. J was trimmed by 3 bases and V by 6 bases; bases with no gene match: 10.

The chain has TRBV6-1 and TRBJ1-1; 8 bases agree with TRBD1. The CDR3 is 13 amino acids. The trim removed 5 bases at V and 4 bases at J, leaving 3 bases unmatched. Germline assignment: CDR1 MNHNS and CDR2 SASEGT. The CDR3 bases are TGTGCCAGCAGTCGAACAGGGGGCACTGAAGCTTTCTTT. Translating it yields CASSRTGGTEAFF.

The rearrangement links TRBV9 to TRBJ2-1; possibly TRBD1 or TRBD2 for D (6 bases each). There are 15 residues in the CDR3. Germline V gene data show CDR1 as SGDLS and CDR2 as YYNGEE. V lost 4 bases and J 6 bases, leaving 17 bases between the germline ends. CDR3 nucleotide sequence: TGTGCCAGCAGCCCAAGGGGGGTAGTAGGCAATGAGCAGTTCTTC. Translating it yields CASSPRGVVGNEQFF.

This clone came up a few times. This sequence joins TRBV19 and TRBJ1-5, with 11 bases lining up with TRBD1. Per the germline V gene, CDR1 is LNHDA and CDR2 is SQIVND (reference sequence). Trimming removed 4 bases from V and 4 bases from J; junction bases left unmatched: 3. This CDR3 region has 15 residues. CDR3: CASSRGQGENQPQHF. Here the CDR3 DNA reads TGTGCCAGTAGTAGGGGACAGGGGGAAAATCAGCCCCAGCATTTT.

The V call is TRBV5-1, the J call TRBJ2-5; 7 bases fit TRBD1. The V segment lost 0 bases and the J segment 4 bases; nucleotides outside the gene matches: 0. The length of the CDR3 is 13 residues. The germline gives CDR1 SGHRS, CDR2 YFSETQ. The CDR3 nucleotides are TGCGCCAGCAGCTTGGGACAGGGAGAGACCCAGTACTTC. Translated: CASSLGQGETQYF.

CDR3 residues: CASSYSGRGALNEAFF. The CDR3 nucleotides read TGTGCCAGCAGTTACTCTGGCCGGGGGGCGCTTAATGAAGCTTTCTTT. The V call is TRBV6-5, the J call TRBJ1-1; weak D call: TRBD1 (6 bases). V was pared by 0 bases and J by 7 bases, with 18 bases between. The V gene's germline CDR1 is MNHEY and CDR2 SVGAGI. The CDR3 totals 16 residues.

The DNA for the CDR3 is TGTGCCAGCAGCTGGGGGGTCGGGGCAGATACGCAGTATTTT. Its protein is CASSWGVGADTQYF. This rearrangement joins TRBV7-9 to TRBJ2-3, with TRBD2 as a possible D gene (6 bases). The germline gives CDR1 SEHNR, CDR2 FQNEAQ (reference sequence). This CDR3 region has 14 residues. Trimming removed 4 bases from V and 4 bases from J, with 12 bases in between.

The chain couples TRBV5-6 to TRBJ1-1; D is undetermined. V lost 7 bases and J lost 0, with 10 bases in between. Germline CDR1 and CDR2: SGHDT and YYEEEE. The CDR3 loop spans 13 amino acids. CDR3 loop: CASGVRMNTEAFF. The CDR3 DNA reads TGTGCCAGCGGGGTTAGAATGAACACTGAAGCTTTCTTT.

This rearrangement joins TRBV19 to TRBJ2-5, with 10 nucleotides matching TRBD1. With V trimmed by 1 base and J by 2 bases, 4 bases remained unmatched. Germline V CDR1 and CDR2: LNHDA, SQIVND (reference sequence). CDR3 length: 16 amino acids. CDR3 loop: CASSIGGGQGQETQYF. The CDR3 DNA is TGTGCCAGTAGTATAGGAGGGGGACAGGGGCAAGAGACCCAGTACTTC.

This clone was seen a single time. The chain couples TRBV18 to TRBJ1-5; 10 nucleotides match TRBD1. Losses at the gene ends were 5 bases for V and 4 bases for J; bases not matched to a gene: 8. Germline V lookup: CDR1 KGHSH, CDR2 LQKENI. The CDR3 has 16 amino acids. The CDR3 loop reads CASSDRGQGINQPQHF. CDR3 coding DNA: TGTGCCAGCTCAGACCGGGGACAGGGGATTAATCAGCCCCAGCATTTT.

The rearrangement uses TRBV5-4 and TRBJ2-1, with 10 bases lining up with TRBD2. The CDR3 is 16 amino acids. In germline, CDR1 is SGHNT, CDR2 YYREEE (reference sequence). Unmatched junction bases numbered 8, after V lost 0 bases and J lost 8 bases. The CDR3 region has the DNA TGTGCCAGCAGCTTGGGTCTAGCGGGGGAGCCTGATGAGCAGTTCTTC. This translates into CASSLGLAGEPDEQFF. Full variable domain (missing parts from reference TRBV5-4 and TRBJ2-1): ETGVTQSPTHLIKTRGQQVTLRCSSQSGHNTVSWYQQALGQGPQFIFQYYREEENGRGNFPPRFSGLQFPNYSSELNVNALELDDSALYLCASSLGLAGEPDEQFFGPGTRLTVL.

The chain combines TRBV7-2 with TRBJ1-1; D unclear. Germline CDR1 is SGHTA and CDR2 is FQGNSA. Deletions cut 5 bases from V and 6 bases from J, with 10 bases between. The CDR3 is made up of 12 amino acids. The CDR3 nucleotides are TGTGCCAGCAGCCAAAGGAGGCCTGAAGCTTTCTTT. Amino acid sequence: CASSQRRPEAFF.

The chain joins TRBV6-5 to TRBJ2-7; 7 bases align to TRBD1. The CDR3 is 16 residues long. The junction had 7 bases not matched to a gene; V was cut back by 0 bases and J by 2 bases. Germline V gene lookup returns CDR1 MNHEY and CDR2 SVGAGI. The CDR3 coding sequence is TGTGCCAGCAGTTACTCCTCGTTGGGACAGACCTACGAGCAGTACTTC. Protein sequence: CASSYSSLGQTYEQYF.